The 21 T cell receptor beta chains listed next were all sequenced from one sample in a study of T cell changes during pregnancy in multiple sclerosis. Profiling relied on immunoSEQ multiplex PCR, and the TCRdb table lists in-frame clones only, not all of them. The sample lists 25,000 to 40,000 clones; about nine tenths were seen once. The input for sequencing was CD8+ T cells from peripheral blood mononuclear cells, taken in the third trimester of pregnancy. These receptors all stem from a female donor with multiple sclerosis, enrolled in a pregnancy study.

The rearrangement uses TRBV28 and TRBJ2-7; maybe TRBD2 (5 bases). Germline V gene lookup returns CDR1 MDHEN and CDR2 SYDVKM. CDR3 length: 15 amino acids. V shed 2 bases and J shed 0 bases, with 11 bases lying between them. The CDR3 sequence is CASSLLTGSSYEQYF. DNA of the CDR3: TGTGCCAGCAGTTTACTCACGGGGAGCTCCTACGAGCAGTACTTC.

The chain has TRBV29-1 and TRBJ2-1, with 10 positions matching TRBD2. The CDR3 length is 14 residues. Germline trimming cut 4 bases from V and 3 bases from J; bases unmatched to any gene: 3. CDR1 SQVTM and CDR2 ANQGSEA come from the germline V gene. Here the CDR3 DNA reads TGCAGCGTTGCCGGGACTAGCGACTACAATGAGCAGTTCTTC. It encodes CSVAGTSDYNEQFF.

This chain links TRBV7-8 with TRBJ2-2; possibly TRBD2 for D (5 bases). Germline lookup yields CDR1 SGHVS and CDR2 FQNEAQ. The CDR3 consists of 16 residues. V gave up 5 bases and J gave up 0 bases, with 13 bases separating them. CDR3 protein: CASSPEVRANTGELFF. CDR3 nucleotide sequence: TGTGCCAGCAGCCCCGAGGTGAGGGCGAACACCGGGGAGCTGTTTTTT.

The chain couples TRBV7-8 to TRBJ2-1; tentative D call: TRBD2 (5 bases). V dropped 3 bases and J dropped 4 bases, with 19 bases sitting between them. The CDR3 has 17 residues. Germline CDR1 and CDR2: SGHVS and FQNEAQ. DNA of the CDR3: TGTGCCAGCAGCTTTAGAGCATCGGGGTTAACGTACAATGAGCAGTTCTTC. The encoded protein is CASSFRASGLTYNEQFF.

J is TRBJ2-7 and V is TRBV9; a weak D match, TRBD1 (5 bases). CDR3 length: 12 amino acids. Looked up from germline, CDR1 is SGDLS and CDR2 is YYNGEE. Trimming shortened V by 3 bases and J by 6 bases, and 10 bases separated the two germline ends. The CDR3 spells CASSGGDGEQYF. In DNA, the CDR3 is TGTGCCAGCAGCGGGGGCGACGGCGAGCAGTACTTC.

In nucleotides, the CDR3 is TGCAGCGTTTATACAGGGCCTGCCTACGAGCAGTACTTC. This codes for CSVYTGPAYEQYF. This chain links TRBV29-1 with TRBJ2-7, with D perhaps matching TRBD1 (6 bases). Trimming shortened V by 5 bases and J by 2 bases, and 13 bases separated the two germline ends. This CDR3 is built from 13 residues. Germline CDR1 and CDR2: SQVTM and ANQGSEA.

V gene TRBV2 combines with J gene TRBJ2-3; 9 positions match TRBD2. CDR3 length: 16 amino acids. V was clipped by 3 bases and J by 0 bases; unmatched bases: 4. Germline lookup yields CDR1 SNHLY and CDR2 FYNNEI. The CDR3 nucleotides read TGTGCCAGCAGTGAGGTAGCGGGGGACAGCACAGATACGCAGTATTTT. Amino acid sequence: CASSEVAGDSTDTQYF. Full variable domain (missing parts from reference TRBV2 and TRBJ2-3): EPEVTQTPSHQVTQMGQEVILRCVPISNHLYFYWYRQILGQKVEFLVSFYNNEISEKSEIFDDQFSVERPDGSNFTLKIRSTKLEDSAMYFCASSEVAGDSTDTQYFGPGTRLTVL.

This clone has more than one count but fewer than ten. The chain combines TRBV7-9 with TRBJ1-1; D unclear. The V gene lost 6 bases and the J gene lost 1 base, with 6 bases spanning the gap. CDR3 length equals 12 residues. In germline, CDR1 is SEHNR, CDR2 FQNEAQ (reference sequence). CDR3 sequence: CASSSENTEAFF. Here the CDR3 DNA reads TGTGCCAGCAGTTCAGAGAACACTGAAGCTTTCTTT.

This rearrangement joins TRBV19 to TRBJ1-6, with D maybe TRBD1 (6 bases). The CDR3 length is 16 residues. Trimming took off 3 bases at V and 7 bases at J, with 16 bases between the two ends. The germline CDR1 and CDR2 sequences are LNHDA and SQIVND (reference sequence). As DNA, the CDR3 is TGTGCCAGTAGTATTGGCCAAGGACAGAAAAATTCACCCCTCCACTTT. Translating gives CASSIGQGQKNSPLHF.

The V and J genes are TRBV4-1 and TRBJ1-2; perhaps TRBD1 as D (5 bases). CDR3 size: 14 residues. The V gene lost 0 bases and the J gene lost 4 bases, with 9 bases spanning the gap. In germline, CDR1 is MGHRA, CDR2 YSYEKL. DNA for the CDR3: TGCGCCAGCAGCCAAGACCAGGGATTCTATGGCTACACCTTC. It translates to CASSQDQGFYGYTF.

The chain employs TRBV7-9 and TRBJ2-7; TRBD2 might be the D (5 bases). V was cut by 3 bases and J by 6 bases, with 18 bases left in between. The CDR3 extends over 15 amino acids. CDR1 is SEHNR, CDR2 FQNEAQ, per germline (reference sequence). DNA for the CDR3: TGTGCCAGCAGCTTTCGAGCCCCGTATGGAGGCGAGCAGTACTTC. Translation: CASSFRAPYGGEQYF. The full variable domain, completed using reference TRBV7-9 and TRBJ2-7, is DTGVSQNPRHKITKRGQNVTFRCDPISEHNRLYWYRQTLGQGPEFLTYFQNEAQLEKSRLLSDRFSAERPKGSFSTLEIQRTEQGDSAMYLCASSFRAPYGGEQYFGPGTRLTVT.

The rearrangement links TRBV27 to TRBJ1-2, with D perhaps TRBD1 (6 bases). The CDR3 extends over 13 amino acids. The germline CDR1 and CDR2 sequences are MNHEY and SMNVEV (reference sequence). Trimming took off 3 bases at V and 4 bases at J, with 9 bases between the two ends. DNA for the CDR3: TGTGCCAGCAGTTTCACAGGGACCTATGGCTACACCTTC. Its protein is CASSFTGTYGYTF.

The CDR3 reads CASSEGDSYNEQFF. The DNA of the CDR3 is TGTGCCAGCAGTGAGGGGGACAGCTACAATGAGCAGTTCTTC. The chain links TRBV6-1 to TRBJ2-1; 7 bases agree with TRBD1. V shed 3 bases, J shed 3 bases, and the junction held 2 bases outside the gene matches. The CDR3 spans 14 residues. CDR1 is MNHNS and CDR2 is SASEGT in the germline V gene.

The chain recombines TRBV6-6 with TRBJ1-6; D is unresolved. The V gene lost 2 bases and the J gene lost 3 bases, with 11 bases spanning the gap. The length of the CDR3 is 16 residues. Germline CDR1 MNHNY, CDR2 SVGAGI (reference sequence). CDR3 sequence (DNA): TGTGCCAGCAGTTACCGGAGGCCCGACTATAATTCACCCCTCCACTTT. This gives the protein CASSYRRPDYNSPLHF.

CDR3 sequence: CASSLQGANYEQYF. CDR3 DNA sequence: TGTGCCAGCAGTTTACAGGGGGCTAACTACGAGCAGTACTTC. The chain links TRBV27 to TRBJ2-5; TRBD1 agrees at 8 bases. Near its end, the DNA agrees better with TRBJ2-7, so the J call may be wrong. The CDR3 runs to 14 residues. Germline V gene data show CDR1 as MNHEY and CDR2 as SMNVEV (reference sequence).

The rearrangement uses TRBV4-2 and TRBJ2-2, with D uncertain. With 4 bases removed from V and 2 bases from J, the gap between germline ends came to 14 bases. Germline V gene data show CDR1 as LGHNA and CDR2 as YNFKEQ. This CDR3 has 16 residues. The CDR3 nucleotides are TGTGCCAGCAGCCTCTTCGGAGATTCTAACACCGGGGAGCTGTTTTTT. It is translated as CASSLFGDSNTGELFF.

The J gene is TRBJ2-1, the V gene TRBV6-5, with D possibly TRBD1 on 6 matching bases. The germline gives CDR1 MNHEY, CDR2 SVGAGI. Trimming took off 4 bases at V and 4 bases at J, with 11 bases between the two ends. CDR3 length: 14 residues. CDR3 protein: CASSSDRLYNEQFF. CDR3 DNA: TGTGCCAGCAGTTCGGACAGATTATACAATGAGCAGTTCTTC.

CDR3 loop: CASSQDLEFGNTEAFF. Here the CDR3 DNA reads TGCGCCAGCAGCCAAGATCTCGAGTTTGGGAACACTGAAGCTTTCTTT. V and J are TRBV4-1 and TRBJ1-1, with D unclear. Trimming stripped 0 bases from V and 1 base from J, with 12 bases between. The germline CDR1 and CDR2 sequences are MGHRA and YSYEKL. The CDR3 has 16 amino acids.

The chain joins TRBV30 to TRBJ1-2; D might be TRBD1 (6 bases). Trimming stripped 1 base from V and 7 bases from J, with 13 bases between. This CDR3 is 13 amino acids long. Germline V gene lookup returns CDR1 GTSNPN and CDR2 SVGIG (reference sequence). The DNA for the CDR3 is TGTGCCTGGAGTGCTTCAGGGGTACGTGGCTACACCTTC. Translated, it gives CAWSASGVRGYTF.

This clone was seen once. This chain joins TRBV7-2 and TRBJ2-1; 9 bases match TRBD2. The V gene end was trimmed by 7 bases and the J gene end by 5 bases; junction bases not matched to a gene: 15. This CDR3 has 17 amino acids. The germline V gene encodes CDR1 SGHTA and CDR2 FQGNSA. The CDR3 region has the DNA TGTGCCAGCACCACCGGAGCGGGAGGTCCAAGACACAATGAGCAGTTCTTC. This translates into CASTTGAGGPRHNEQFF.

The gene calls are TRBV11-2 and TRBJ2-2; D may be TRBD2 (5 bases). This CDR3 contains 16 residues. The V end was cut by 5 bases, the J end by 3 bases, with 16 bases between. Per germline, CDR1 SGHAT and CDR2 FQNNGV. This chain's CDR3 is CASSPLVTEDTGELFF. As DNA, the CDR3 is TGTGCCAGCAGCCCCCTCGTCACGGAGGACACCGGGGAGCTGTTTTTT.